The T cell receptor beta chain described here comes from a study of T-cell reconstitution after alpha-beta-depleted transplantation in children. Study-level points and caveats: One year post-transplant, T-cell counts and diversity were largely derived from T cells produced anew. Some patients' high day-60 TCRbeta diversity was attributed to recipient cells surviving conditioning. As was reported, about two months after transplant, alpha-beta T cells came from several hundred expanded graft clones.

V lost 4 bases and J lost 5, with 15 bases in between. CDR1 LGHDT and CDR2 YNNKEL come from the germline V gene (reference sequence). The CDR3 totals 15 residues. Preparation of the TCRbeta library used unique molecular identifiers. MiXCR, run by TCRdb on the PCR reads, gives a single entry per CDR3 protein. In the table there are 450,000 to 550,000 distinct CDR3 sequences, approximately 10% of which are singletons. A remark on this clonotype: Its cognate antigen is unknown.

The material sequenced was PBMCs, mostly from graft donor cells, taken 180 days after TCRalphabeta/CD19-depleted stem cell transplant. The sequence was obtained from a female patient younger than 10 who had a stem cell transplant for aplastic anemia, so the T cells may come from the graft donor. The V and J genes are TRBV3-1 and TRBJ2-1; tentatively, D is TRBD1 or TRBD2 (5 bases each). This CDR3 is CASSPPSGTHNEQFF. DNA of the CDR3: TGTGCCAGCAGCCCCCCTTCCGGGACCCACAATGAGCAGTTCTTC.